This section outlines one T cell receptor beta chain sequence together with its context. No antigen is known for it. Base qualities are not recorded, but no much larger clone differs from it by a single base. The data belong to a study of cytomegalovirus exposure and HLA in healthy donors (dated by TCRdb to 2016 to 2017). The study in broad terms: An earlier analysis of several hundred of the donors reported approximately 260 Gb of sequence data and 117 million unique TCR beta sequences obtained from around 190 million T cells. Roughly 300 gigabases of sequencing data and roughly 80 million unique TCR sequences made up an early release that covered 640 HLA-typed donors. Of the roughly 400 genotyped donors, 65% to 90% fell in the genetic ancestry cluster associated with self-reported Caucasian donors. The aim of the study was to test whether cataloging public T cell receptors could identify signatures of past pathogen exposure. Using immunosequencing, the study profiled T cell repertoires from 666 subjects and related those repertoires to cytomegalovirus serostatus. A separate validation cohort of over a hundred different subjects was used in addition to the roughly 670-subject first cohort. To predict cytomegalovirus infection status, the study combined high-throughput TCR immunosequencing, statistical association of individual TCRs with disease status, and machine learning. A later analysis re-analyzed previously published TCR beta repertoires from approximately 700 donors and added high-resolution HLA genotyping to study TCR occurrence patterns. In the later analysis, no new phenotypic data were used to find candidate immune exposures; instead, reliance was placed on TCR beta sequences and their occurrence across donors. In an earlier analysis of over 550 of the donors, high-throughput TCR beta sequencing was used to judge whether each TCR beta V gene segment behaved as functional or pseudogenic. Alongside the repertoire data, information on donor age, sex, ethnicity and CMV serostatus was compiled. A later genetic analysis took genome-wide SNP genotypes for about 55% of the roughly 670 donors and used that subset as a discovery cohort. Every repertoire in the discovery cohort had been generated on one and the same sequencing platform. Both class I and class II loci were covered by HLA typing, at four-digit resolution. The number of donors typed differed by locus, with 629-630 for A, B, C, DRB1 and DQB1, around 520 for DQA1, about 610 for DPA1, and around 430 for DPB1. Because of strong linkage in the cohort, five DR-DQ haplotypes were treated as single units for association and clustering. Among roughly 400 genotyped donors of the cohort, an average of roughly 230,000 unique TCR beta nucleotide sequences was sequenced per donor, of which about 18% were non-productive.

Measured from the cysteine to the phenylalanine, the CDR3 is 17 residues long. Only the CDR3 DNA is retained, 51 bases long and in frame from the first base. At the junction V is shortened by 2 bases and J by 2 bases; bases outside the gene matches: 11. The germline V gene (reference sequence) specifies SGHNT as CDR1 and YYREEE as CDR2. The protocol used for the library was the immunoSEQ multiplex PCR assay. A mixture of 60 forward primers for TCR Vbeta segments and 13 reverse primers for TCR Jbeta segments was used in the multiplex PCR. Amplification of the CDR3 region of rearranged TCR beta genes was performed with a multiplex PCR assay on genomic DNA. The amplified TCR beta libraries were sequenced on the Illumina HiSeq System as 87-base-pair reads. Under the source paper's analysis protocol: A later analysis tallied roughly 80 million unique TCR beta chains across the 650 to 750 repertoires, and some 12 million of those chains were shared by two or more donors. To remove PCR and sequencing errors, raw reads were error-corrected and collapsed into unique sequences using a nearest-neighbor algorithm that merged closely related sequences. CDR3 sequences were aligned to IMGT reference sequences to assign V, D and J gene segments. For a sequence to be retained, a match of at least six nucleotides was required to both a V gene segment and a J gene segment. A rearrangement counted as productive if the CDR3 had no stop codons and remained in frame with V and J, and every other rearrangement counted as non-productive. CDR3 was defined by IMGT convention, running from the second conserved V-encoded cysteine to the conserved J-encoded phenylalanine. Sequences without an unambiguous match to a single V gene segment were excluded from the earlier analysis of several hundred of the donors. An earlier analysis of 550 to 650 of the donors classified V segments as functional when productive rearrangements were above 56.7% and as segregating when the standard deviation between donors was above 5%. A statistical classification framework was developed to diagnose cytomegalovirus status using the catalog of TCR beta chain sequences. V and J gene assignment, in a later analysis, came from comparing TCR nucleotide sequences with IMGT/GENE-DB human TR gene sequences. Using the TCRdist pipeline, a later analysis assigned CDR3 sequences along with most-parsimonious VDJ recombination scenarios. In a later analysis, each TCR beta chain was defined by its CDR3 amino acid sequence together with its V-gene family, and reads without a unique V-gene family were excluded. To address suspected cross-contamination and a sequencing artifact, a later analysis removed roughly 640 highly shared, low-generation-probability nucleotide sequences. In a later analysis, a clonal expansion index was calculated for each public chain from normalized within-repertoire ranks of inferred template counts. A later analysis computed generation probabilities with a VDJ recombination model fitted to out-of-frame rearrangements, and checked the results against IGoR. In a later analysis, TCR-TCR, TCR-HLA and TCR-CMV co-occurrence was scored with hypergeometric tests, and a repertoire-size bias correction was applied to TCR pairs. To estimate false discovery rates, a later analysis permuted the HLA or CMV assignments 20 times. In a later analysis, co-occurring TCRs were grouped with DBSCAN, and TCRdist sequence similarity was added when clustering was performed within HLA-allele-positive subsets. Co-occurrence clustering excluded repertoires with fewer than 30,000 or more than 120,000 public chains, plus five with anomalous nucleotide sharing. TCRdb's version of the immuneACCESS table is confined to in-frame rearrangements and falls short of the full clone set. An unresolved V gene accounts for under half of the shortfall where checked; the remainder is of unknown origin. D and trimming come from the DNA, and the V and J calls and clone size come from that table. The sample table holds approximately 70,000 clones, of which around 81% were seen once. The top ten clonotypes cover about 6.5% of the sample.

The full study reports these points: In a later analysis, HLA-associated TCR beta chains were found to be more clonally expanded and to have lower generation probabilities than equally common non-associated chains. In the study, some 180 TCR beta chains were listed as associated with cytomegalovirus. Some 16 rarely observed V segments, including chromosome 9 orphons, were excluded from the earlier analysis of several hundred of the donors because counts were too low. Broadly in line with IMGT annotations, most TCR beta V segments showed up in productive rearrangements about 90% or about 30% of the time in an earlier analysis of 587 of the donors. In vitro tests confirmed that a few of the cytomegalovirus-associated TCR beta chains recognize cytomegalovirus antigens. In a later analysis, several top co-occurrence clusters were reported to appear linked to parvovirus B19, influenza, CMV and Epstein-Barr virus. The authors suggested that the approach could potentially be generalized to other disease states and immunological phenotypes. In a later genetic analysis, a missense DCLRE1C variant was associated with V-gene and J-gene trimming of TCR beta chains, and the association was replicated in an independent cohort. A group of highly shared sequence variants was considered likely to be a technical artifact of the sequencing pipeline. The presence/absence analyses assumed that sequencing depth was roughly uniform across donors, and that assumption may not be true. CMV serostatus was the only immune exposure information available for the cohort. According to a later analysis, TCR association rates differed among HLA loci, with DRB1 alleles showing the most associated TCRs and HLA-C alleles showing the fewest. While some public TCRs were present in many individuals, most TCR sequences turned up only very rarely across donors. A further reported finding was that TCR beta sequences accurately predicted the HLA-A and HLA-B alleles for most subjects in the first cohort. This cohort had only TCR beta chains sequenced, and the lack of alpha or paired-chain data limited which features could be detected. Cytomegalovirus status was reported to be diagnosed by the classifier with high specificity and sensitivity in both the original and validation cohorts. Because the 87-base-pair reads could not distinguish some IMGT-functional V segments, including TRBV6-2 and TRBV6-3, those segments were excluded. Because HLA typing was missing for some donors at each locus, association tests included only the typed subset. In a later analysis, around 17,000 TCR beta sequences were associated with specific HLA alleles at a false discovery rate of 0.05. Most CMV-associated TCR beta chains appeared to be HLA-restricted in a later analysis, and the HLA associations seemed to be driven largely by CMV exposure. Correlated functional status among segregating V segments might be attributable to linkage disequilibrium, but an unknown experimental factor could not be ruled out. According to a later genetic analysis, donors in an Asian-associated ancestry cluster had fewer N-insertions in productive TCRs than the approximately 700-donor mean. When HLA alleles, especially DR and DQ, strongly co-occurred, TCR associations were difficult to assign to individual alleles.

The cohort comprised fewer than 700 healthy bone marrow donors. Cohort members were all nominally healthy when sampled, although unrecorded immune exposures were likely present. The donor was CMV seronegative and was included in the group of about 400 seronegative cohort members. Every donor gave a peripheral blood sample, and the peripheral blood mononuclear cells from that sample were used for TCR beta sequencing. Genomic DNA was extracted from the blood cell samples with the Qiagen DNeasy Blood Extraction Kit. The sample consisted of PBMCs. The receptor chain draws on TRBV5-4 and TRBJ1-2; TRBD1 agrees with 8 junctional bases. The TCR was taken from a man aged 45 to 65 in good health and CMV-seronegative. The sequenced DNA: TGTGCCAGCAGCTTACCGACAGGGGCTTTGTTGAACTATGGCTACACCTTC. Translated, this is CASSLPTGALLNYGYTF.